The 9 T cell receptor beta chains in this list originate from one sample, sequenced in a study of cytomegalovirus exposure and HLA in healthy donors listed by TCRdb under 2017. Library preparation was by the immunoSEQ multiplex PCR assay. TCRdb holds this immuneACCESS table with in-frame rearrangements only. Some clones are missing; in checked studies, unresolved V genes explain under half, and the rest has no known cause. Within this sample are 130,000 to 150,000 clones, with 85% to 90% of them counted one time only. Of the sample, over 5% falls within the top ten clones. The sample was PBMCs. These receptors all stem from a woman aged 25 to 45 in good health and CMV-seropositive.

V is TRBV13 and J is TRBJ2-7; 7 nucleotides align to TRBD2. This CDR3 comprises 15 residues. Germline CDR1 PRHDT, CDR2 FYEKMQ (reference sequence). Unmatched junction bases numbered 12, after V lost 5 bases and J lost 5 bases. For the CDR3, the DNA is TGTGCCAGCAGCGGCCCGGGGGGTAGGGTCAACGAGCAGTACTTC. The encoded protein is CASSGPGGRVNEQYF.

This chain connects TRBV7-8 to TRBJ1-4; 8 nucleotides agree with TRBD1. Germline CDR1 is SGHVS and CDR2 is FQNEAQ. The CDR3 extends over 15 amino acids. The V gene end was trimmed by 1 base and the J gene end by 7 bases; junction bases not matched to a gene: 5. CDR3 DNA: TGTGCCAGCAGCTTAGGGGGAGACAGGGGTGAAAAACTGTTTTTT. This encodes CASSLGGDRGEKLFF.

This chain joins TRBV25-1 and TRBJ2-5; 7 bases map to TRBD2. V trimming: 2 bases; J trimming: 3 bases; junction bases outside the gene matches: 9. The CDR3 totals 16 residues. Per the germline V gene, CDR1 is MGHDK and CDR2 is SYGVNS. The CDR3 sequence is CASSEGSGRIEETQYF. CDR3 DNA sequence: TGTGCCAGCAGTGAAGGTAGCGGGCGGATCGAAGAGACCCAGTACTTC. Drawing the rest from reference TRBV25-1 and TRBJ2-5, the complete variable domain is EADIYQTPRYLVIGTGKKITLECSQTMGHDKMYWYQQDPGMELHLIHYSYGVNSTEKGDLSSESTVSRIRTEHFPLTLESARPSHTSQYLCASSEGSGRIEETQYFGPGTRLLVL.

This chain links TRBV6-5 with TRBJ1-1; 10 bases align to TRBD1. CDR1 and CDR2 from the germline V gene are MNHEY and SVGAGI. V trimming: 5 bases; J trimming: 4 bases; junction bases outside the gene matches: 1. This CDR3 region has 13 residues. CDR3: CASSRTGGTEAFF. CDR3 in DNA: TGTGCCAGCAGTAGGACAGGGGGCACTGAAGCTTTCTTT.

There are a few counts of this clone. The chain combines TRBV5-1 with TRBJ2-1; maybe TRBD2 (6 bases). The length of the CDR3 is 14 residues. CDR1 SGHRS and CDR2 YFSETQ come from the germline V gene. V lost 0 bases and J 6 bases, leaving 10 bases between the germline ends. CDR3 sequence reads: CASSLVAGSNEQFF. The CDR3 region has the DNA TGCGCCAGCAGCTTGGTTGCGGGGTCCAATGAGCAGTTCTTC.

CDR3 nucleotides: TGTGCCAGCAGTGGAAGACTAGCGGGGCTTCAGTACTTC. This encodes CASSGRLAGLQYF. V and J are TRBV25-1 and TRBJ2-4, with 11 nucleotides matching TRBD2. Germline V gene data show CDR1 as MGHDK and CDR2 as SYGVNS. The CDR3 runs to 13 residues. V was pared by 4 bases and J by 11 bases, with 4 bases of the junction left unmatched.

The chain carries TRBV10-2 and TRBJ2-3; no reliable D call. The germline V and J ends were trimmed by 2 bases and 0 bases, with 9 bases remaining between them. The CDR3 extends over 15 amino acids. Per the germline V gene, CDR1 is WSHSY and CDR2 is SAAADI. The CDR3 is CASSEMYSSTDTQYF. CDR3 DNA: TGCGCCAGCAGTGAGATGTATTCCAGCACAGATACGCAGTATTTT.

The CDR3 DNA reads as TGTGCCAGCAGCCCAGGGGGCGCGGCTATCTACGAGCAGTACTTC. Translated: CASSPGGAAIYEQYF. The rearrangement joins TRBV27 to TRBJ2-7, with TRBD1 matching 8 bases. The CDR3 contains 15 residues. V lost 6 bases to trimming and J lost 3 bases; unmatched junction nucleotides: 10. The germline CDR1 and CDR2 sequences are MNHEY and SMNVEV (reference sequence).

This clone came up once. The CDR3 nucleotides are TGTGCCAGCGGTTCGGGGGGGGCTCTATACTTC. It yields the protein CASGSGGALYF. The J gene is TRBJ2-7, the V gene TRBV6-5, with TRBD2 identical over 8 bases. Germline V lookup: CDR1 MNHEY, CDR2 SVGAGI. The CDR3 loop spans 11 amino acids. J gave up 13 bases and V 8 bases, and 10 bases lay outside the gene matches.